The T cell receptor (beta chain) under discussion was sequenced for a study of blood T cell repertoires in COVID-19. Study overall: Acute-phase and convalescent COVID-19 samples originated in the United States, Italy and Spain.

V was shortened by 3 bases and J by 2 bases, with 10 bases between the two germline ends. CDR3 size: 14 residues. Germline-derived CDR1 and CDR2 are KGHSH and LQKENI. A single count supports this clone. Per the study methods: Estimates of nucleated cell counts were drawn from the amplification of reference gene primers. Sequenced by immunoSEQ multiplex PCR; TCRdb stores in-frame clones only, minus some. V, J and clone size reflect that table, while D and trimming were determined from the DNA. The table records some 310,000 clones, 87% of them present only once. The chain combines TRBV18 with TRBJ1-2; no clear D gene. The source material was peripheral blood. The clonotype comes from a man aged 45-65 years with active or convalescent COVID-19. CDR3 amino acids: CASSPMEQNYGYTF. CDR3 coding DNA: TGTGCCAGCTCACCCATGGAACAGAACTATGGCTACACCTTC.